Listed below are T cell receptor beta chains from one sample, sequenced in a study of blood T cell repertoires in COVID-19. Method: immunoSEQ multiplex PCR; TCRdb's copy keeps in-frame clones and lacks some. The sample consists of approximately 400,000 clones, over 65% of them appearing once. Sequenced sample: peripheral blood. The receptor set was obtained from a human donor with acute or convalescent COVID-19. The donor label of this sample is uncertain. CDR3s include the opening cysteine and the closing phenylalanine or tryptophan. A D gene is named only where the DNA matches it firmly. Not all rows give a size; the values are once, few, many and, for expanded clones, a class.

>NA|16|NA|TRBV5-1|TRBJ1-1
CASSSQGGLMNTEAFF
TGCGCCAGCAGCTCACAGGGAGGGCTCATGAACACTGAAGCTTTCTTT
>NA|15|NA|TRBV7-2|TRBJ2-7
CASSLGAALYYEQYF
TGTGCCAGCAGCTTAGGGGCTGCTCTTTACTACGAGCAGTACTTC
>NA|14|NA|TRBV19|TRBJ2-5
CASSINRGQETQYF
TGTGCCAGTAGTATAAACCGGGGGCAAGAGACCCAGTACTTC
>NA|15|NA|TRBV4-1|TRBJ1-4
CASSQDSVANEKLFF
TGCGCCAGCAGCCAAGACAGTGTTGCTAATGAAAAACTGTTTTTT
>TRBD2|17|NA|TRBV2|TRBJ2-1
CASSGFLAGNSYNEQFF
TGTGCCAGCAGTGGATTTTTAGCGGGGAACTCCTACAATGAGCAGTTCTTC
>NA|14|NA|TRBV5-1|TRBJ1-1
CASSLGQTNTEAFF
TGCGCCAGCAGCTTAGGACAGACGAACACTGAAGCTTTCTTT
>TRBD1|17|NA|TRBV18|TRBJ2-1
CASSPLGTDPSGREQFF
TGTGCCAGCTCGCCGTTAGGGACAGACCCCTCGGGAAGGGAGCAGTTCTTC
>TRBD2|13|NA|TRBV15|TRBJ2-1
CATKLAGYNEQFF
TGTGCCACCAAACTAGCGGGCTACAATGAGCAGTTCTTC
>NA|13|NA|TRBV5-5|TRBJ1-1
CASSGTVNTEAFF
TGTGCCAGCAGCGGTACGGTGAACACTGAAGCTTTCTTT
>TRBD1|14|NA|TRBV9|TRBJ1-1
CASSGGQVNTEAFF
TGTGCCAGCAGCGGGGGACAGGTGAACACTGAAGCTTTCTTT
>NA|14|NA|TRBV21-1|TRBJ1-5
CASSPNRGDQPQHF
TGTGCCAGCAGCCCTAACAGGGGTGATCAGCCCCAGCATTTT
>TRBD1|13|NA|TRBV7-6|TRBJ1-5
CASSRDSDQPQHF
TGTGCCAGCAGCCGGGACAGCGATCAGCCCCAGCATTTT
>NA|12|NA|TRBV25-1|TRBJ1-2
CASMEVNYGYTF
TGTGCCAGCATGGAGGTAAACTATGGCTACACCTTC
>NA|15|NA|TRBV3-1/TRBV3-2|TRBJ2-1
CASSQIGQMGNEQFF
TGTGCCAGCAGCCAAATAGGACAGATGGGGAATGAGCAGTTCTTC
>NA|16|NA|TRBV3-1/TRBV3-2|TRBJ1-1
CASSQDSQWARTEAFF
TGTGCCAGCAGCCAAGATTCTCAGTGGGCGCGCACTGAAGCTTTCTTT
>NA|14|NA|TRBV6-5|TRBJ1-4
CASSLDRADEKLFF
TGTGCCAGCAGTCTCGACAGAGCAGATGAAAAACTGTTTTTT
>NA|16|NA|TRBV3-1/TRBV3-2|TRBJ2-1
CASSQVGLATTGEQFF
TGTGCCAGCAGCCAAGTAGGCCTAGCGACCACAGGTGAGCAGTTCTTC
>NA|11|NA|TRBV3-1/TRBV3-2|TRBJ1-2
CASSRGQGLTF
TGTGCCAGCAGCCGCGGACAAGGCTTGACCTTC
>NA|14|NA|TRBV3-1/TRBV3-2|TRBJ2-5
CASSLWGAKETQYF
TGTGCCAGCAGCCTCTGGGGCGCAAAAGAGACCCAGTACTTC
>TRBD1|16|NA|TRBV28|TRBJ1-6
CASSSNRGGGNSPLHF
TGTGCCAGCAGTTCCAACAGGGGTGGTGGGAATTCACCCCTCCACTTT
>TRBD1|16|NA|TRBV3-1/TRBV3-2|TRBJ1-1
CASSLRTGVGNTEAFF
TGTGCCAGCAGCCTCCGGACAGGGGTGGGGAACACTGAAGCTTTCTTT
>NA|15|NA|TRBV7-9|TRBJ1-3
CASSLGRASGNTIYF
TGTGCCAGCAGCTTGGGGAGGGCTTCTGGAAACACCATATATTTT
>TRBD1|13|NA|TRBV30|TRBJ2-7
CAWTRGQVNEQYF
TGTGCCTGGACCCGAGGACAGGTCAACGAGCAGTACTTC
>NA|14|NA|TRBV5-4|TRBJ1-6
CASSYRTAPSPLHF
TGTGCCAGCAGCTACAGGACAGCTCCCTCACCCCTCCACTTT
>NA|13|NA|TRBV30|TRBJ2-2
CAHWGRNTGELFF
TGTGCCCATTGGGGCAGGAACACCGGGGAGCTGTTTTTT
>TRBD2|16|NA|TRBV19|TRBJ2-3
CASKLAGASSTDTQYF
TGTGCCAGTAAGCTAGCGGGGGCCTCTAGCACAGATACGCAGTATTTT
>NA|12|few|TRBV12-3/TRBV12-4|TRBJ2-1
CASSPTANEQFF
TGTGCCAGCAGTCCCACTGCGAATGAGCAGTTCTTC
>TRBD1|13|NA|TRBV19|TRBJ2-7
CASSTTGGHEQYF
TGTGCCAGTAGTACGACAGGGGGCCACGAGCAGTACTTC
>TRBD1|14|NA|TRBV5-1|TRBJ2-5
CASSSDRGQETQYF
TGCGCCAGCAGCTCCGACAGGGGTCAAGAGACCCAGTACTTC
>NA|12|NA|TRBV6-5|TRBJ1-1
CASTQGNTEAFF
TGTGCCAGCACCCAGGGTAACACTGAAGCTTTCTTT
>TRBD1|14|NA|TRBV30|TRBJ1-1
CAWSEGGWDTEAFF
TGTGCCTGGAGTGAAGGGGGCTGGGACACTGAAGCTTTCTTT